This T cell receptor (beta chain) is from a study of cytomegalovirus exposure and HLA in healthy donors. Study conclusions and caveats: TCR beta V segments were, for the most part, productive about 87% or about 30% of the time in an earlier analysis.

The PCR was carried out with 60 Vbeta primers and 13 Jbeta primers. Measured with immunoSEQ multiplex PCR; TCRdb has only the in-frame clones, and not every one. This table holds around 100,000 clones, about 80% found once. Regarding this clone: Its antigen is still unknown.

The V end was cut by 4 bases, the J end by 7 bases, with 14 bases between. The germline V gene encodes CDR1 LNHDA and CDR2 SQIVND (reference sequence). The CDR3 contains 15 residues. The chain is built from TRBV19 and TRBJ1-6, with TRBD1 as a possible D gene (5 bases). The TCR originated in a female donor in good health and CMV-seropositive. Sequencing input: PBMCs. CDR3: CASSSLVRANSPLHF. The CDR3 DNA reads TGTGCCAGTAGTAGTTTGGTCAGGGCGAATTCACCCCTCCACTTT.